This TCR beta chain comes out of a study of CD8 T cells in Susac syndrome. Losses at the gene ends were 4 bases for V and 5 bases for J; bases not matched to a gene: 7. The CDR3 has 14 amino acids. The germline CDR1 and CDR2 sequences are MNHEY and SVGAGI. FACS was used to enrich TEMRA cells, whereas the CD8+ and CD4+ T cells were obtained by negative isolation. The authors reverse transcribed roughly 0.5 to 1 ug RNA with random hexamers. Using its own MiXCR run on the immunoSEQ multiplex PCR reads, TCRdb lists one record per CDR3 protein. The repertoire holds roughly 52,000 distinct CDR3 sequences, with more than 85% as singletons.

This sequence originates from a human donor with Susac syndrome. The J gene is TRBJ2-5, the V gene TRBV6-5; 7 positions match TRBD1. Sequenced: CD8+ T cells from PBMCs. The CDR3 region is CASSFSGQWETQYF. The CDR3 coding sequence is TGTGCCAGCAGTTTCTCGGGACAGTGGGAGACCCAGTACTTC.